The 16 T cell receptor beta chains presented below share a single source sample, sequenced in a study of blood T cell repertoires in COVID-19. This table comes from immunoSEQ multiplex PCR, and its TCRdb copy is limited to in-frame clones, with some not included. The sample lists 150,000 to 200,000 clones, around four fifths occurring once. The specimen sequenced was PBMCs or T cells enriched from blood (not recorded which). All receptors come from a man aged 70-80 years who had been exposed to COVID-19.

The chain carries TRBV12-5 and TRBJ2-7, with 8 bases aligning to TRBD1. V gave up 5 bases and J gave up 6 bases; unmatched junction bases: 12. Germline CDR1 and CDR2: LGHNT and FRNRAP. CDR3 size: 15 residues. The DNA of the CDR3 is TGTGCTAGTGGTCCGGGGCAGGGGGCTTCCCCCGAGCAGTACTTC. It encodes CASGPGQGASPEQYF.

The chain is built from TRBV7-2 and TRBJ1-5; 7 positions match TRBD1. Germline V gene sequence: CDR1 SGHTA, CDR2 FQGNSA. V dropped 4 bases and J dropped 4; count of bases not matched to a gene: 7. This CDR3 contains 15 residues. The CDR3 region has the DNA TGTGCCAGCAGCTCTGGACAGGTGCTGAATCAGCCCCAGCATTTT. It encodes CASSSGQVLNQPQHF.

In this sample, this clone turned up once. The rearrangement links TRBV18 to TRBJ1-2, with 7 bases aligning to TRBD1. The CDR3 is 13 residues long. J gave up 7 bases and V 4 bases, and 6 bases lay outside the gene matches. From germline, CDR1 is KGHSH and CDR2 LQKENI. The CDR3, as DNA: TGTGCCAGCTCACTAGGAACAGGGGCTGGCTACACCTTC. It encodes CASSLGTGAGYTF.

The chain has TRBV5-5 and TRBJ2-1, with 8 nucleotides matching TRBD1. The germline CDR1 and CDR2 sequences are SGHKS and YYEKEE (reference sequence). With 4 bases clipped from V and 4 bases from J, the junction kept 10 bases outside the gene matches. The CDR3 loop spans 16 amino acids. CDR3 sequence: CASSGPPRTGYNEQFF. The CDR3 DNA reads TGTGCCAGCAGCGGACCGCCCCGGACAGGGTACAATGAGCAGTTCTTC.

Points on this clone: At one of its ends the junction is not consistent with the germline gene, which may arise from a read error. The chain combines TRBV28 with TRBJ2-7; maybe TRBD1 (6 bases). CDR3 length: 17 amino acids. Germline CDR1 is MDHEN and CDR2 is SYDVKM. Here the CDR3 DNA reads TGTGCCAACAGTCTCGTACAGGGCGCGGCCCCTTTCCACGAGCAGTACTTC. It encodes CANSLVQGAAPFHEQYF.

The V gene is TRBV19, the J gene TRBJ1-3; D might be TRBD1 (5 bases). CDR1 is LNHDA and CDR2 is SQIVND in the germline V gene (reference sequence). CDR3 size: 16 residues. Trimming left V 3 bases short and J 3 bases short, with 15 bases between. The CDR3 nucleotides are TGTGCCAGTAGTATTGAGGCGGGGCAGTTTGGAAACACCATATATTTT. Translating it yields CASSIEAGQFGNTIYF.

Concerning this clone itself: Other DNA sequences in this specimen translate into the identical CDR3. The chain carries TRBV5-4 and TRBJ2-5; 8 nucleotides line up with TRBD1. The CDR3 has 14 amino acids. V was pared by 4 bases and J by 1 base, with 3 bases of the junction left unmatched. The V gene's germline CDR1 is SGHNT and CDR2 YYREEE (reference sequence). Here the CDR3 reads CASSTGQAQETQYF. The CDR3 DNA reads as TGTGCCAGCAGCACGGGACAGGCCCAAGAGACCCAGTACTTC.

The V gene is TRBV7-9, the J gene TRBJ1-1; D is ambiguous. The V gene lost 1 base and the J gene lost 3 bases, with 15 bases spanning the gap. From germline, CDR1 is SEHNR and CDR2 FQNEAQ (reference sequence). The CDR3 has 16 residues. The CDR3 nucleotides read TGTGCCAGCAGCTTAGGTGCAGGAACGGTCGACACTGAAGCTTTCTTT. Its translation is CASSLGAGTVDTEAFF. The whole variable domain, filled in from reference TRBV7-9 and TRBJ1-1, reads DTGVSQNPRHKITKRGQNVTFRCDPISEHNRLYWYRQTLGQGPEFLTYFQNEAQLEKSRLLSDRFSAERPKGSFSTLEIQRTEQGDSAMYLCASSLGAGTVDTEAFFGQGTRLTVV.

The chain recombines TRBV19 with TRBJ1-6; a weak D match, TRBD1 (5 bases). Trimming removed 5 bases at V and 8 bases at J, with 7 bases between. The germline gives CDR1 LNHDA, CDR2 SQIVND (reference sequence). This CDR3 comprises 12 residues. CDR3 DNA sequence: TGTGCCAGTAGTCCGGGGGATTCACCCCTCCACTTT. This gives the protein CASSPGDSPLHF.

The chain joins TRBV6-5 to TRBJ2-3, with 10 bases lining up with TRBD2. CDR1 and CDR2 (germline): MNHEY, SVGAGI. The V and J ends lost 9 bases and 2 bases, in that order; junction bases with no gene match: 8. This CDR3 region has 15 residues. The CDR3 protein is CASAASGGTTDTQYF. In DNA, the CDR3 is TGTGCCAGTGCGGCTAGCGGGGGAACCACAGATACGCAGTATTTT.

The V call is TRBV6-2 or TRBV6-3, the J call TRBJ1-5, with 7 bases matching TRBD1. Germline V gene lookup returns CDR1 MNHEY and CDR2 SVGEGT. With 4 bases clipped from V and 4 bases from J, the junction kept 10 bases outside the gene matches. The CDR3 has 16 residues. The CDR3 sequence is CASSSSRTGGNQPQHF. CDR3 DNA sequence: TGTGCCAGCAGTTCCTCCCGGACAGGTGGTAATCAGCCCCAGCATTTT.

The rearrangement joins TRBV7-9 to TRBJ2-2; perhaps TRBD2 as D (5 bases). Trimming shortened V by 5 bases and J by 5 bases, and 18 bases separated the two germline ends. The CDR3 consists of 16 residues. CDR1 is SEHNR and CDR2 is FQNEAQ in the germline V gene (reference sequence). CDR3 nucleotide sequence: TGTGCCAGCAGCCCTGCAGGCGCGGGTTGGACCGGGGAGCTGTTTTTT. Protein sequence: CASSPAGAGWTGELFF.

The chain couples TRBV18 to TRBJ1-2, with a tentative D call TRBD1 (6 bases). Germline CDR1 is KGHSH and CDR2 is LQKENI. CDR3 length equals 15 residues. V was cut by 3 bases and J by 3 bases, with 14 bases left in between. CDR3 nucleotide sequence: TGTGCCAGCTCACCTCCTGGGGGCCTCTACTATGGCTACACCTTC. Translated, it gives CASSPPGGLYYGYTF. The entire variable domain, with the rest obtained from reference TRBV18 and TRBJ1-2, is as follows: NAGVMQNPRHLVRRRGQEARLRCSPMKGHSHVYWYRQLPEEGLKFMVYLQKENIIDESGMPKERFSAEFPKEGPSILRIQQVVRGDSAAYFCASSPPGGLYYGYTFGSGTRLTVV.

Note on this clone: The same CDR3 can be traced to other DNA sequences in this sample. V and J are TRBV6-5 and TRBJ2-7; 8 bases align to TRBD2. The length of the CDR3 is 14 residues. Per the germline V gene, CDR1 is MNHEY and CDR2 is SVGAGI. V lost 5 bases to trimming and J lost 4 bases; unmatched junction nucleotides: 7. The CDR3 here is CASSLTGGGYEQYF. CDR3 nucleotides: TGTGCCAGCAGTCTGACGGGGGGGGGTTACGAGCAGTACTTC.

The J gene is TRBJ2-1, the V gene TRBV29-1; tentatively, D is TRBD2 (6 bases). This CDR3 is 14 amino acids long. Germline loops: CDR1 SQVTM, CDR2 ANQGSEA. V lost 7 bases and J lost 7, with 20 bases in between. The DNA of the CDR3 is TGCAGCGGTCTCCCGGACTACGGGCGGAATGAGCAGTTCTTC. Encoded protein: CSGLPDYGRNEQFF.

The chain joins TRBV9 to TRBJ2-2; maybe TRBD2 (6 bases). The V end was cut by 0 bases, the J end by 4 bases, with 10 bases between. There are 15 residues in the CDR3. Germline V gene data show CDR1 as SGDLS and CDR2 as YYNGEE. The CDR3 DNA reads as TGTGCCAGCAGCGTAGCGGGGGATTTCACCGGGGAGCTGTTTTTT. Its protein product is CASSVAGDFTGELFF.